This T cell receptor (beta chain) stems from a study of blood T cell repertoires in COVID-19. Study at large: The samples span acute and convalescent COVID-19 from the United States, Italy and Spain. Sources were T cells, B-cell-depleted T cells, or PBMCs; the material itself was cDNA or gDNA.

CDR3 length: 13 residues. Germline V gives CDR1 MNHEY, CDR2 SVGEGT. V was shortened by 6 bases and J by 4 bases, with 12 bases between the two germline ends. Under the authors' procedure: By means of reference gene primer amplification, nucleated cell counts were estimated. Assay used: immunoSEQ multiplex PCR; TCRdb lists only in-frame clones, some missing. That table furnishes V, J and clone size, whereas the DNA furnished D and trimming. Of tens of thousands of clones listed, 80% to 85% were seen once; the top ten hold 16%. Sequencing used peripheral blood. The sequence derives from a woman aged 80 or older with active or convalescent COVID-19. This chain connects TRBV6-2 or TRBV6-3 to TRBJ2-5; perhaps TRBD1 as D (6 bases). The CDR3 DNA reads TGTGCCAGCAGCAGGGCAGGGGCAGAGACCCAGTACTTC. Its protein is CASSRAGAETQYF.